The 4 T cell receptor beta chains below all came from one sample that was sequenced in a study of T cells in Graves' hyperthyroidism and ophthalmopathy. What was amplified from RNA transcripts were TCR beta CDR3 regions. Researchers ran a first-round RT-PCR on the TCR CDR3 using the HTBI primer set. One entry per CDR3 protein results from TCRdb running MiXCR on the multiplex PCR reads. The table shows approximately 420,000 distinct CDR3 sequences, with roughly an eighth occurring only once. The sequenced sample consisted of blood. Receptors were obtained from a woman aged 18-30 years with Graves' hyperthyroidism.

This clonotype has a count of ten or more. The chain combines TRBV28 with TRBJ2-7; D remains ambiguous. V was shortened by 2 bases and J by 6 bases, with 8 bases between the two germline ends. The germline CDR1 and CDR2 sequences are MDHEN and SYDVKM. This CDR3 has 12 amino acids. CDR3 residues: CASSLEVSEQYF. Here the CDR3 DNA reads TGTGCCAGCAGTTTAGAGGTGAGCGAGCAGTACTTC.

With regard to this clonotype: At one boundary the junction diverges from the germline segment, which might be a read error. The CDR3 spells CTSSFAGSSYNEQFF. The CDR3 DNA is TGTACCAGCAGTTTTGCAGGAAGCTCCTACAATGAGCAGTTCTTC. This sequence joins TRBV12-3 or TRBV12-4 and TRBJ2-1; D is ambiguous. CDR3 length: 15 residues.

This clonotype was seen at least ten times. This chain links TRBV11-2 with TRBJ2-7, with D unresolved. V was pared by 2 bases and J by 0 bases, with 14 bases between. The CDR3 totals 16 residues. Germline V gene data show CDR1 as SGHAT and CDR2 as FQNNGV. DNA of the CDR3: TGTGCCAGCAGCTTACCCAACTTGCGGATCTCCTACGAGCAGTACTTC. Translated: CASSLPNLRISYEQYF.

This clonotype was observed a few times. This sequence joins TRBV7-9 and TRBJ2-1; 8 bases are shared with TRBD1. Germline V gives CDR1 SEHNR, CDR2 FQNEAQ (reference sequence). Unmatched junction bases numbered 14, after V lost 8 bases and J lost 8 bases. The CDR3 runs to 15 residues. As DNA, the CDR3 is TGTGCCAGCCTCTCATGGGGGACAGGAGGGGATGAGCAGTTCTTC. It translates to CASLSWGTGGDEQFF.